The 30 T cell receptor beta chains below come from one sample, sequenced in a study of blood T cells in healthy people across ages (dated by TCRdb to between 2014 and 2017). Library creation used 5' RACE. A second PCR of roughly 7 to 12 cycles was performed with a sample-barcoded 5' primer and a J-beta primer mix. Using fastp at Q25 and MiXCR, TCRdb reprocessed the public reads and kept productive beta chains. A single entry per CDR3 protein holds the most common genes and DNA from its merged rows. The sample yields around 1,900,000 distinct CDR3 sequences; 39% were counted once. The biggest ten clones account for 23% of the sample. Specimen: blood. The receptor source for this set is a human donor in good health.

The chain combines TRBV5-1 with TRBJ2-4; tentative D call: TRBD1 (5 bases). The CDR3 covers 13 residues. Trimming cost V 2 bases and J 5 bases, with 8 bases left between them. In germline, CDR1 is SGHRS, CDR2 YFSETQ. Here the CDR3 DNA reads TGCGCCAGCAGCTTCGACAGCCAAAACATTCAGTACTTC. Protein sequence: CASSFDSQNIQYF. Drawing the rest from reference TRBV5-1 and TRBJ2-4, the complete variable domain is KAGVTQTPRYLIKTRGQQVTLSCSPISGHRSVSWYQQTPGQGLQFLFEYFSETQRNKGNFPGRFSGRQFSNSRSEMNVSTLELGDSALYLCASSFDSQNIQYFGAGTRLSVL.

In the case of this clonotype: A much bigger clone sits one base away, suggesting this may be a read error. This sequence joins TRBV29-1 and TRBJ2-7; no reliable D call. V was trimmed by 4 bases and J by 0 bases, leaving 13 bases between them. This CDR3 comprises 14 residues. Per the germline V gene, CDR1 is SQVTM and CDR2 is ANQGSEA. DNA of the CDR3: TGCAGCGTTGGGAGCAGCCTTTCCTCCTACGAGCAGTACTTC. Translation: CSVGSSLSSYEQYF.

This clonotype was seen only a few times. The rearrangement joins TRBV6-5 to TRBJ1-2; the match to TRBD1 covers 8 bases. Germline CDR1 is MNHEY and CDR2 is SVGAGI. The CDR3 contains 14 residues. V shed 6 bases and J 6 bases; nucleotides not matched to a gene: 9. CDR3 residues: CASRAGQGGDGYTF. Here the CDR3 DNA reads TGTGCCAGCAGGGCCGGACAGGGCGGCGATGGCTACACCTTC.

V gene TRBV5-6 combines with J gene TRBJ1-1; D unresolved. The CDR3 covers 13 residues. Trimming pared 4 bases from V and 4 bases from J, leaving 11 bases between. CDR1 is SGHDT, CDR2 YYEEEE, per germline. The CDR3 nucleotides read TGTGCCAGCAGCCGCCGGCAGTTCACTGAAGCTTTCTTT. It codes for CASSRRQFTEAFF.

CDR3 amino acids: CAISGTASYEQYF. The CDR3, as DNA: TGTGCCATCAGTGGGACAGCCTCCTACGAGCAGTACTTC. V is TRBV10-3 and J is TRBJ2-7; D possibly corresponds to TRBD1 (6 bases). The germline V and J ends were trimmed by 4 bases and 0 bases, with 7 bases remaining between them. Per germline, CDR1 ENHRY and CDR2 SYGVKD. CDR3 length: 13 amino acids.

This clonotype was counted a few times. This chain joins TRBV10-3 and TRBJ2-5; 7 bases are shared with TRBD1. Trimming cost V 3 bases and J 12 bases; bases outside gene matches: 7. This CDR3 has 12 amino acids. Germline CDR1 reads ENHRY; CDR2 reads SYGVKD. CDR3 DNA: TGTGCCATCAGTGACGGGACAGCGGATGAGTACTTC. It translates to CAISDGTADEYF.

This chain connects TRBV6-2 or TRBV6-3 to TRBJ1-5; the D gene is possibly TRBD1 (5 bases). The CDR3 contains 15 residues. From germline, CDR1 is MNHEY and CDR2 SVGEGT. Trimming cost V 6 bases and J 4 bases, with 16 bases left between them. Here the CDR3 DNA reads TGTGCCAGCAGCGCAACAGGAATCCCAAATCAGCCCCAGCATTTT. It translates to CASSATGIPNQPQHF.

This chain uses TRBV28 with TRBJ1-2; 7 nucleotides align to TRBD1. The germline V gene encodes CDR1 MDHEN and CDR2 SYDVKM. The trim removed 1 base at V and 0 bases at J, leaving 11 bases unmatched. CDR3 length: 18 amino acids. CDR3 loop: CASSLSDRVENPNYGYTF. The DNA of the CDR3 is TGTGCCAGCAGTTTATCCGACAGGGTGGAGAACCCTAACTATGGCTACACCTTC.

This clonotype was seen just once. This rearrangement joins TRBV6-6 to TRBJ2-2, with 9 bases that match TRBD2. This CDR3 contains 16 residues. From germline, CDR1 is MNHNY and CDR2 SVGAGI (reference sequence). The J segment lost 6 bases and the V segment lost 0 bases, leaving 5 bases of the junction unmatched. CDR3 in DNA: TGTGCCAGCAGTTACTCGGCGGGGGGGCCGCCCGGGGAGCTGTTTTTT. Protein: CASSYSAGGPPGELFF.

There are a few counts of this clonotype. This chain links TRBV7-2 with TRBJ2-4, with 8 bases that match TRBD2. V was clipped by 4 bases and J by 5 bases; unmatched bases: 7. In germline, CDR1 is SGHTA, CDR2 FQGNSA. The CDR3 is 15 amino acids. The CDR3 sequence is CASSYRGGGENIQYF. In DNA form, the CDR3 reads TGTGCCAGCAGCTATCGGGGGGGTGGGGAAAACATTCAGTACTTC.

This clonotype came up a few times. This sequence joins TRBV9 and TRBJ2-1; D could derive from TRBD1 or TRBD2 (5 bases each). The germline gives CDR1 SGDLS, CDR2 YYNGEE. Trimming pared 0 bases from V and 8 bases from J, leaving 12 bases between. This CDR3 is built from 14 residues. The CDR3 sequence: CASSVGGIVDEQFF. The CDR3, as DNA: TGTGCCAGCAGCGTAGGGGGGATTGTGGATGAGCAGTTCTTC.

V usage is TRBV20-1 and J usage is TRBJ1-5; D is perhaps TRBD1 (5 bases). The CDR3 has 15 amino acids. Per the germline V gene, CDR1 is DFQATT and CDR2 is SNEGSKA (reference sequence). V was clipped by 4 bases and J by 0 bases, with 13 bases between them. CDR3 DNA: TGCAGTGCTAATAGCAGGGCTTATAGCAATCAGCCCCAGCATTTT. Encoded protein: CSANSRAYSNQPQHF.

The V call is TRBV20-1, the J call TRBJ1-4, with D hard to call. The CDR3 length is 13 residues. The V end lost 3 bases, the J end lost 8 bases, and 13 bases lay between the germline ends. Looked up from germline, CDR1 is DFQATT and CDR2 is SNEGSKA (reference sequence). The CDR3 sequence is CSARLNIVEKLFF. The CDR3 DNA follows: TGCAGTGCTAGGCTCAACATTGTCGAAAAACTGTTTTTT.

The chain is built from TRBV6-2 or TRBV6-3 and TRBJ1-5; the D is unclear. The CDR3 spans 15 residues. The germline gives CDR1 MNHEY, CDR2 SVGEGT. V was pared by 2 bases and J by 1 base, with 9 bases between. The CDR3 region is CASSYPGWSNQPQHF. The CDR3 DNA sequence: TGTGCCAGCAGTTACCCGGGATGGAGCAATCAGCCCCAGCATTTT.

About this clonotype: A read error may produce the germline difference seen at one junction end. This chain joins TRBV6-5 and TRBJ1-2, with D tentatively TRBD1 (6 bases). Germline-derived CDR1 and CDR2 are MNHEY and SVGAGI. This CDR3 comprises 14 residues. The CDR3 coding sequence is TGTGCCAGCAATTACGCGGAGAGGGGGGATGGCTACACCTTC. This encodes CASNYAERGDGYTF.

CDR3 loop: CATRLGDGQPQHF. DNA for the CDR3: TGTGCCACAAGGTTGGGGGACGGTCAGCCCCAGCATTTT. The rearrangement joins TRBV24-1 to TRBJ1-5; perhaps TRBD1 as D (5 bases). The CDR3 covers 13 residues. Germline lookup yields CDR1 KGHDR and CDR2 SFDVKD. V was cut by 10 bases and J by 6 bases, with 15 bases left in between.

This chain connects TRBV4-3 to TRBJ1-4; D is uncertain. Trimming shortened V by 1 base and J by 7 bases, and 7 bases separated the two germline ends. CDR3 length: 13 residues. Germline loops: CDR1 LGHNA, CDR2 YSLEER. As DNA, the CDR3 is TGCGCCAGCAGCCAAGTGGTTGGTGAAAAACTGTTTTTT. Its translation is CASSQVVGEKLFF.

The chain recombines TRBV9 with TRBJ2-5, with 8 positions matching TRBD2. The germline gives CDR1 SGDLS, CDR2 YYNGEE. V gave up 0 bases and J gave up 3 bases; unmatched junction bases: 4. CDR3 length: 15 residues. DNA of the CDR3: TGTGCCAGCAGCGTAGGAGGAGCGGGGGAAGAGACCCAGTACTTC. Its translation is CASSVGGAGEETQYF.

The chain employs TRBV20-1 and TRBJ2-1; 8 bases match TRBD2. CDR1 is DFQATT, CDR2 SNEGSKA, per germline (reference sequence). The CDR3 is 16 amino acids. V was pared by 3 bases and J by 4 bases, with 11 bases of the junction left unmatched. The CDR3 DNA sequence: TGCAGTGCTAGGGCCCTAGCGGGTGCAACTTACAATGAGCAGTTCTTC. This sequence encodes CSARALAGATYNEQFF.

The rearrangement uses TRBV6-5 and TRBJ2-4, with 11 bases lining up with TRBD1. TRBJ2-7 explains the end of the DNA better; the J call may be wrong. This CDR3 region has 14 residues. Per germline, CDR1 MNHEY and CDR2 SVGAGI. CDR3 region: CASRRGQGVREQYF. The CDR3 DNA sequence: TGTGCCAGCCGGAGGGGACAGGGGGTTCGCGAGCAGTACTTC.

The chain combines TRBV7-2 with TRBJ2-7; no reliable D call. In germline, CDR1 is SGHTA, CDR2 FQGNSA. Trimming took 0 bases from V and 0 from J, leaving 12 bases between them. CDR3 length: 16 amino acids. DNA for the CDR3: TGTGCCAGCAGCTTAGCCAGTTTGGGCGACTCCTACGAGCAGTACTTC. Protein product: CASSLASLGDSYEQYF.

The gene calls are TRBV20-1 and TRBJ2-4; D may be TRBD2 (7 bases). The germline CDR1 and CDR2 sequences are DFQATT and SNEGSKA (reference sequence). The ends were cut back, 3 bases at V and 4 bases at J, with 25 bases in the middle. The CDR3 contains 18 residues. The CDR3 is CSASRPSRGGGRKNIQYF. The CDR3 nucleotides are TGCAGTGCTAGTCGCCCTTCCCGAGGGGGGGGACGTAAAAACATTCAGTACTTC.

The chain carries TRBV29-1 and TRBJ2-5; either TRBD1 or TRBD2 may fit D (5 bases each). V lost 1 base and J 5 bases, leaving 8 bases between the germline ends. Germline values: CDR1 SQVTM, CDR2 ANQGSEA. CDR3 length equals 12 residues. The CDR3 sequence: CSVEGGWETQYF. CDR3 in DNA: TGCAGCGTTGAAGGGGGGTGGGAGACCCAGTACTTC.

The gene calls are TRBV7-2 and TRBJ2-1; D ambiguous. The V gene lost 2 bases and the J gene lost 10 bases, with 18 bases spanning the gap. The CDR3 is 15 amino acids. CDR1 and CDR2 from the germline V gene are SGHTA and FQGNSA. This chain's CDR3 is CASSLYGHGSYEQFF. CDR3 DNA: TGTGCCAGCAGCTTATACGGTCACGGATCCTACGAGCAGTTCTTC.

This CDR3 reads CASSEALHGRGAKNIQYF. CDR3 bases: TGTGCCAGCAGTGAAGCGCTGCACGGTAGGGGGGCCAAAAACATTCAGTACTTC. The J gene is TRBJ2-4, the V gene TRBV2; possibly TRBD1 for D (6 bases). In germline, CDR1 is SNHLY, CDR2 FYNNEI. CDR3 size: 18 residues. Trimming left V 0 bases short and J 1 base short, with 16 bases between.

This rearrangement joins TRBV5-1 to TRBJ1-1; D gene ambiguous. The CDR3 extends over 12 amino acids. The ends were cut back, 3 bases at V and 7 bases at J, with 10 bases in the middle. CDR1 SGHRS and CDR2 YFSETQ come from the germline V gene. The CDR3 bases are TGCGCCAGCAGCTCGGGCTTGGGTGAAGCTTTCTTT. It codes for CASSSGLGEAFF.

This clonotype has just a few counts. The chain joins TRBV7-2 to TRBJ2-5; TRBD2 aligns across 10 bases. The CDR3 spans 15 residues. Germline CDR1 SGHTA, CDR2 FQGNSA. Germline trimming cut 5 bases from V and 4 bases from J; bases unmatched to any gene: 7. The CDR3 reads CASSPTAGGRETQYF. The CDR3 DNA follows: TGTGCCAGCAGCCCAACAGCGGGGGGGCGAGAGACCCAGTACTTC.

The chain couples TRBV27 to TRBJ2-2; the D is unclear. The CDR3 spans 13 residues. CDR1 is MNHEY and CDR2 is SMNVEV in the germline V gene (reference sequence). Trimming removed 5 bases at V and 4 bases at J, with 8 bases between. The CDR3 protein is CASSPQVTGELFF. The CDR3 DNA is TGTGCCAGCAGTCCTCAGGTCACCGGGGAGCTGTTTTTT.

About this clonotype itself: Just one base apart from a much larger clone, this may be a read error. This chain links TRBV6-2 or TRBV6-3 with TRBJ1-5; 9 bases fit TRBD1. Germline lookup yields CDR1 MNHEY and CDR2 SVGEGT. The CDR3 has 15 residues. V dropped 2 bases and J dropped 4; count of bases not matched to a gene: 3. For the CDR3, the DNA is TGTGCCAGCAGTTACGCCGGGACAGGGAATCAGCCCCAGCATTTT. The encoded protein is CASSYAGTGNQPQHF.

The rearrangement joins TRBV5-6 to TRBJ2-4; D is ambiguous. The CDR3 loop spans 13 amino acids. Germline V gene sequence: CDR1 SGHDT, CDR2 YYEEEE. V was trimmed by 7 bases and J by 0 bases, leaving 8 bases between them. CDR3 protein: CASAGQAKNIQYF. The DNA for the CDR3 is TGTGCCAGCGCAGGCCAAGCCAAAAACATTCAGTACTTC.